Following are 30 T cell receptor beta chains from one sample sequenced in a study of T-cell reconstitution after alpha-beta-depleted transplantation in children. Preparation of the TCRbeta library involved a method that used unique molecular identifiers. TCRdb analysed the PCR reads with MiXCR anew, one entry per CDR3 protein. The sample lists 250,000 to 400,000 distinct CDR3 sequences, around 25% occurring once. This material consisted of PBMCs, mostly from graft donor cells, taken 180 days after TCRalphabeta/CD19-depleted stem cell transplant. The receptors come from a male patient aged 10 to 17 who had a stem cell transplant for acute lymphoblastic leukemia, so the T cells may come from the graft donor.

This clonotype was counted between two and nine times. The gene calls are TRBV20-1 and TRBJ2-1; possibly TRBD2 for D (6 bases). The CDR3 loop spans 16 amino acids. Between the trimmed V and J ends, which lost 1 base and 4 bases, there was a span of 17 bases. Germline V CDR1 and CDR2: DFQATT, SNEGSKA (reference sequence). The CDR3: CSARVDGSPKYNEQFF. The CDR3 DNA is TGCAGTGCTAGAGTGGACGGGAGTCCGAAATACAATGAGCAGTTCTTC.

This chain connects TRBV5-1 to TRBJ2-1, with 8 bases that match TRBD2. The germline V gene has CDR1 SGHRS and CDR2 YFSETQ. V lost 0 bases to trimming and J lost 5 bases; unmatched junction nucleotides: 16. This CDR3 comprises 19 residues. This CDR3 is CASSLDRTSKLGRNNEQFF. The DNA of the CDR3 is TGCGCCAGCAGCTTGGACCGGACTAGCAAACTAGGCCGAAACAATGAGCAGTTCTTC.

The chain couples TRBV5-1 to TRBJ2-7, with D possibly matching TRBD2 (5 bases). The V gene lost 3 bases and the J gene lost 5 bases, with 15 bases spanning the gap. The CDR3 is 14 amino acids. Germline CDR1 SGHRS, CDR2 YFSETQ. The CDR3 here is CASSSREMLDEQYF. The CDR3 coding sequence is TGCGCCAGCAGCTCCCGGGAAATGCTGGACGAGCAGTACTTC.

The chain joins TRBV6-5 to TRBJ2-5, with D perhaps given as TRBD1 or TRBD2 (5 bases each). Germline V CDR1 and CDR2: MNHEY, SVGAGI. V was pared by 2 bases and J by 5 bases, with 9 bases between. The CDR3 extends over 13 amino acids. CDR3 coding DNA: TGTGCCAGCAGTTACGTGAGGGGCGAGACCCAGTACTTC. Encoded protein: CASSYVRGETQYF.

V gene TRBV7-6 combines with J gene TRBJ2-7; 9 bases fit TRBD1. The trim removed 5 bases at V and 4 bases at J, leaving 9 bases unmatched. Germline CDR1 SGHVS, CDR2 FNYEAQ. This CDR3 is 15 amino acids long. CDR3 protein: CASSRNRGHGYEQYF. In DNA form, the CDR3 reads TGTGCCAGCAGCAGAAACAGGGGGCACGGGTACGAGCAGTACTTC.

J is TRBJ2-2 and V is TRBV10-3; D possibly corresponds to TRBD2 (6 bases). The germline gives CDR1 ENHRY, CDR2 SYGVKD. CDR3 size: 13 residues. V was clipped by 4 bases and J by 11 bases, with 14 bases between them. Here the CDR3 reads CAISGDFKPELFF. DNA for the CDR3: TGTGCCATCAGTGGGGACTTTAAGCCCGAGCTGTTTTTT.

The chain has TRBV20-1 and TRBJ1-5; TRBD1 matches 9 bases. Germline V CDR1 and CDR2: DFQATT, SNEGSKA (reference sequence). V trimming: 5 bases; J trimming: 6 bases; junction bases outside the gene matches: 2. There are 12 residues in the CDR3. This chain's CDR3 is CSAAGQGQPQHF. For the CDR3, the DNA is TGCAGTGCTGCGGGACAGGGTCAGCCCCAGCATTTT.

The CDR3 loop reads CASSLGFRMAGSSPLHF. The CDR3 nucleotides are TGTGCCAGCAGTCTGGGCTTCCGAATGGCGGGGAGCTCACCCCTCCACTTT. The chain uses TRBV28 and TRBJ1-6; no reliable D call. This CDR3 has 17 residues. The germline V and J ends were trimmed by 5 bases and 10 bases, with 24 bases remaining between them. Per germline, CDR1 MDHEN and CDR2 SYDVKM.

The chain carries TRBV5-1 and TRBJ1-1, with TRBD1 matching 9 bases. The V and J ends lost 1 base and 0 bases, in that order; junction bases with no gene match: 7. CDR1 and CDR2 (germline): SGHRS, YFSETQ. The CDR3 has 17 amino acids. The CDR3 here is CASSLSGTGQMNTEAFF. CDR3 bases: TGCGCCAGCAGCTTGTCCGGGACAGGGCAAATGAACACTGAAGCTTTCTTT.

CDR3 coding DNA: TGTGCCAGCAGCCCTAAGAGACAGGGCAGGTACGAGCAGTACTTC. Amino acids: CASSPKRQGRYEQYF. This chain links TRBV7-8 with TRBJ2-7, with 7 bases lining up with TRBD1. Germline-derived CDR1 and CDR2 are SGHVS and FQNEAQ. The CDR3 length is 15 residues. The V gene end was trimmed by 5 bases and the J gene end by 4 bases; junction bases not matched to a gene: 11.

As for this clonotype: Just one base apart from a much larger clone, this may be a read error. This rearrangement joins TRBV5-1 to TRBJ1-6; D unresolved. The CDR3 sequence is 13 residues long. V was shortened by 6 bases and J by 11 bases, with 15 bases between the two germline ends. The germline V gene encodes CDR1 SGHRS and CDR2 YFSETQ. CDR3 residues: CASNTGEQAPLHF. CDR3 sequence (DNA): TGCGCCAGCAACACCGGAGAGCAGGCACCCCTCCACTTT. Combining the CDR3 with reference TRBV5-1 and TRBJ1-6 gives the whole variable domain KAGVTQTPRYLIKTRGQQVTLSCSPISGHRSVSWYQQTPGQGLQFLFEYFSETQRNKGNFPGRFSGRQFSNSRSEMNVSTLELGDSALYLCASNTGEQAPLHFGNGTRLTVT.

This clonotype was observed at least ten times. This chain links TRBV12-3 or TRBV12-4 with TRBJ1-5; no definite D call. Trimming pared 2 bases from V and 0 bases from J, leaving 11 bases between. The CDR3 loop spans 16 amino acids. CDR3 in amino acids: CASSLRVRRSNQPQHF. The CDR3 DNA reads as TGTGCCAGCAGTTTAAGAGTCCGTCGTAGCAATCAGCCCCAGCATTTT.

The chain is built from TRBV5-6 and TRBJ2-2; 8 bases match TRBD2. The germline gives CDR1 SGHDT, CDR2 YYEEEE. With 5 bases clipped from V and 5 bases from J, the junction kept 8 bases outside the gene matches. The CDR3 consists of 15 residues. CDR3 amino acids: CASRAGTSKTGELFF. The CDR3 DNA reads as TGTGCCAGCAGGGCCGGGACTAGTAAGACCGGGGAGCTGTTTTTT.

The chain uses TRBV2 and TRBJ2-7, with 11 bases that match TRBD1. Germline V CDR1 and CDR2: SNHLY, FYNNEI. This CDR3 has 14 residues. With 6 bases clipped from V and 4 bases from J, the junction kept 5 bases outside the gene matches. The CDR3 loop is CASRSGTGGYEQYF. The CDR3 DNA sequence: TGTGCCAGCAGGTCCGGGACAGGGGGGTACGAGCAGTACTTC.

The chain has TRBV10-3 and TRBJ2-7; D is possibly TRBD1 or TRBD2 (6 bases each). CDR1 is ENHRY, CDR2 SYGVKD, per germline. The CDR3 has 13 amino acids. V was clipped by 3 bases and J by 5 bases, with 11 bases between them. CDR3 bases: TGTGCCATCAGTGAAAGGGGGGCGGACGAGCAGTACTTC. Its protein is CAISERGADEQYF.

This clonotype was seen a handful of times. The CDR3, as DNA: TGTGCCAGCAGCGTAGGATGGGGGAAGGGGGCCAACGTCCTGACTTTC. It codes for CASSVGWGKGANVLTF. The rearrangement joins TRBV9 to TRBJ2-6, with D possibly called TRBD1 or TRBD2 (5 bases each). The CDR3 consists of 16 residues. The germline CDR1 and CDR2 sequences are SGDLS and YYNGEE. The germline V and J ends were trimmed by 0 bases and 4 bases, with 11 bases remaining between them.

This clonotype showed up just a few times. The chain combines TRBV18 with TRBJ2-5; D is perhaps TRBD2 (6 bases). Looked up from germline, CDR1 is KGHSH and CDR2 is LQKENI. V was pared by 3 bases and J by 3 bases, with 20 bases between. The CDR3 runs 17 residues. CDR3: CASSPYYGTREEETQYF. The CDR3 region has the DNA TGTGCCAGCTCACCGTACTACGGGACGCGGGAAGAAGAGACCCAGTACTTC. The complete variable domain, with remaining parts taken from reference TRBV18 and TRBJ2-5, reads NAGVMQNPRHLVRRRGQEARLRCSPMKGHSHVYWYRQLPEEGLKFMVYLQKENIIDESGMPKERFSAEFPKEGPSILRIQQVVRGDSAAYFCASSPYYGTREEETQYFGPGTRLLVL.

The chain carries TRBV5-1 and TRBJ2-7; D tentatively reads TRBD1 or TRBD2 (5 bases each). Germline V gene lookup returns CDR1 SGHRS and CDR2 YFSETQ. The CDR3 contains 15 residues. Trimming pared 2 bases from V and 1 base from J, leaving 13 bases between. For the CDR3, the DNA is TGCGCCAGCAGCTTCCCAGGGACGGGTTCCTACGAGCAGTACTTC. Residues: CASSFPGTGSYEQYF.

V and J are TRBV29-1 and TRBJ2-7, with D possibly matching TRBD2 (6 bases). V gave up 4 bases and J gave up 4 bases, with 8 bases separating them. CDR3 length: 11 amino acids. Germline V lookup: CDR1 SQVTM, CDR2 ANQGSEA. Written as DNA, the CDR3 is TGCAGCGTTGTAGGAGGGTACGAGCAGTACTTC. Protein sequence: CSVVGGYEQYF.

This chain uses TRBV18 with TRBJ2-7; perhaps TRBD2 as D (5 bases). CDR1 and CDR2 (germline): KGHSH, LQKENI. This CDR3 is 15 amino acids long. The V end lost 4 bases, the J end lost 7 bases, and 20 bases lay between the germline ends. CDR3 nucleotide sequence: TGTGCCAGCTCACGGGTTCAGGAGGCCTCGGGGGAGCAGTACTTC. Translating it yields CASSRVQEASGEQYF. The whole variable domain, remainder taken from reference TRBV18 and TRBJ2-7, is NAGVMQNPRHLVRRRGQEARLRCSPMKGHSHVYWYRQLPEEGLKFMVYLQKENIIDESGMPKERFSAEFPKEGPSILRIQQVVRGDSAAYFCASSRVQEASGEQYFGPGTRLTVT.

This clonotype showed up just a few times. V gene TRBV12-3 or TRBV12-4 combines with J gene TRBJ2-2; 10 bases line up with TRBD2. The CDR3 length is 20 residues. V trimming: 6 bases; J trimming: 5 bases; junction bases outside the gene matches: 21. The CDR3 region has the DNA TGTGCCAGCAGCCCCCCGTATTTCCGGGGAAGCGGGAGGGCGACCGGGGAGCTGTTTTTT. It is translated as CASSPPYFRGSGRATGELFF.

This clonotype was counted between two and nine times. The rearrangement uses TRBV27 and TRBJ1-1; the D gene is possibly TRBD1 (5 bases). CDR3 length equals 11 residues. Trimming took 6 bases from V and 5 from J, leaving 7 bases between them. Germline V gene sequence: CDR1 MNHEY, CDR2 SMNVEV (reference sequence). This CDR3 reads CASRGVTEAFF. The CDR3 nucleotides read TGTGCCAGCAGGGGGGTGACTGAAGCTTTCTTT.

The J gene is TRBJ2-3, the V gene TRBV19; 9 bases map to TRBD1. Per the germline V gene, CDR1 is LNHDA and CDR2 is SQIVND (reference sequence). There are 14 residues in the CDR3. V shed 6 bases and J 2 bases; nucleotides not matched to a gene: 3. The CDR3 reads CASRDRGFTDTQYF. CDR3 nucleotide sequence: TGTGCCAGTAGGGACAGGGGATTCACAGATACGCAGTATTTT.

This chain connects TRBV7-8 to TRBJ2-1, with 8 bases lining up with TRBD1. V was pared by 0 bases and J by 5 bases, with 15 bases of the junction left unmatched. The length of the CDR3 is 19 residues. Germline-derived CDR1 and CDR2 are SGHVS and FQNEAQ. The CDR3 loop is CASSLASFRDRHADNEQFF. CDR3 DNA sequence: TGTGCCAGCAGCTTAGCATCATTCCGGGACAGGCATGCCGACAATGAGCAGTTCTTC.

The CDR3 loop is CASSQLAGVDYNEQFF. The CDR3 DNA reads as TGTGCCAGCAGCCAATTAGCGGGGGTGGACTACAATGAGCAGTTCTTC. This chain links TRBV6-1 with TRBJ2-1; 9 nucleotides align to TRBD2. CDR3 length: 16 amino acids. Trimming cost V 6 bases and J 3 bases; bases outside gene matches: 9. The germline CDR1 and CDR2 sequences are MNHNS and SASEGT.

This clonotype was seen a handful of times. This rearrangement joins TRBV5-1 to TRBJ2-1; 7 nucleotides match TRBD2. V trimming: 1 base; J trimming: 6 bases; junction bases outside the gene matches: 4. This CDR3 contains 14 residues. CDR1 and CDR2 from the germline V gene are SGHRS and YFSETQ. CDR3 bases: TGCGCCAGCAGCTTGCCGGGACTACGCAATGAGCAGTTCTTC. It is translated as CASSLPGLRNEQFF.

This clonotype turned up a few times. The chain couples TRBV7-6 to TRBJ2-7, with TRBD1 as a possible D gene (6 bases). The CDR3 length is 13 residues. V lost 5 bases, J lost 12 bases, and 20 bases lay in between. The germline gives CDR1 SGHVS, CDR2 FNYEAQ. CDR3 DNA sequence: TGTGCCAGCAGCGCAACCATCCAGGGGTGGGCGTACTTC. Its protein is CASSATIQGWAYF. The variable domain in full, completed from reference TRBV7-6 and TRBJ2-7, reads GAGVSQSPRYKVTKRGQDVALRCDPISGHVSLYWYRQALGQGPEFLTYFNYEAQQDKSGLPNDRFSAERPEGSISTLTIQRTEQRDSAMYRCASSATIQGWAYFGPGTRLTVT.

The V and J genes are TRBV5-1 and TRBJ2-7, with a possible D match to TRBD1 (5 bases). V lost 0 bases and J 7 bases, leaving 14 bases between the germline ends. The CDR3 is 14 amino acids. Germline CDR1 and CDR2: SGHRS and YFSETQ. In nucleotides, the CDR3 is TGCGCCAGCAGCTTGGATGGGGCCGCCACGGAGCAGTACTTC. The encoded protein is CASSLDGAATEQYF.

This rearrangement joins TRBV18 to TRBJ1-1; D is perhaps TRBD1 (5 bases). V lost 2 bases and J 8 bases, leaving 12 bases between the germline ends. The CDR3 is 13 amino acids. CDR1 and CDR2 (germline): KGHSH, LQKENI. The CDR3 nucleotides read TGTGCCAGCTCACCAGGGACGGGCCGAGAAGCTTTCTTT. Translating gives CASSPGTGREAFF.

This clonotype appeared many times. The gene calls are TRBV4-1 and TRBJ2-3; D not resolved. The CDR3 runs 12 residues. The germline CDR1 and CDR2 sequences are MGHRA and YSYEKL. Trimming took 1 base from V and 5 from J, leaving 4 bases between them. The CDR3, as DNA: TGCGCCAGCAGCCAAGTCGGAGATACGCAGTATTTT. It yields the protein CASSQVGDTQYF.